The 20 T cell receptor beta chains in this list originate from one sample, sequenced in a study of blood T cell repertoires in COVID-19. Data came from immunoSEQ multiplex PCR; TCRdb stores just in-frame clones and leaves some out. The table shows 150,000 to 200,000 clones, with about 88% occurring only once. The specimen sequenced was peripheral blood. The receptors were gathered from a human donor in a cohort sampled during active COVID-19.

CDR3: CAWSGQGGTQYF. The CDR3 region has the DNA TGTGCCTGGAGTGGACAGGGGGGAACGCAGTATTTT. This rearrangement joins TRBV30 to TRBJ2-3; 9 bases line up with TRBD1. After removal of 1 base from V and 9 bases from J, the junction contained 2 bases not matched to a gene. From germline, CDR1 is GTSNPN and CDR2 SVGIG (reference sequence). This CDR3 has 12 amino acids.

Here the CDR3 reads CASSLGRYTGGISYNEQFF. CDR3 nucleotides: TGTGCCAGCAGCTTAGGTCGGTATACAGGGGGGATCTCCTACAATGAGCAGTTCTTC. V usage is TRBV7-9 and J usage is TRBJ2-1; TRBD1 aligns across 8 bases. The CDR3 consists of 19 residues. The ends lost 1 base at V and 0 bases at J; junction bases unmatched: 11. Germline values: CDR1 SEHNR, CDR2 FQNEAQ (reference sequence).

The rearrangement uses TRBV9 and TRBJ2-1; TRBD1 agrees at 8 bases. The junction had 1 base not matched to a gene; V was cut back by 0 bases and J by 2 bases. The germline gives CDR1 SGDLS, CDR2 YYNGEE. The CDR3 consists of 15 residues. The CDR3 sequence: CASSVGRGPYNEQFF. The CDR3 region has the DNA TGTGCCAGCAGCGTAGGCAGGGGGCCCTACAATGAGCAGTTCTTC.

The chain joins TRBV2 to TRBJ2-3; D may be TRBD1 (6 bases). Germline CDR1 is SNHLY and CDR2 is FYNNEI. Between the trimmed V and J ends, which lost 3 bases and 1 base, there was a span of 11 bases. CDR3 length equals 15 residues. Here the CDR3 DNA reads TGTGCCAGCAGTGAGGGGGCGCATGGCACAGATACGCAGTATTTT. It encodes CASSEGAHGTDTQYF.

The rearrangement uses TRBV7-9 and TRBJ2-7; TRBD2 matches at 7 bases. The length of the CDR3 is 13 residues. Losses at the gene ends were 1 base for V and 9 bases for J; bases not matched to a gene: 6. Germline V gene lookup returns CDR1 SEHNR and CDR2 FQNEAQ (reference sequence). CDR3 coding DNA: TGTGCCAGCAGCTTAGAAGAGGGGAGGGGGCAGTACTTC. Protein product: CASSLEEGRGQYF.

V and J are TRBV12-3 or TRBV12-4 and TRBJ1-1, with 7 bases matching TRBD1. The junction had 4 bases not matched to a gene; V was cut back by 2 bases and J by 7 bases. This CDR3 has 13 residues. In DNA, the CDR3 is TGTGCCAGCAGTTTAACCGGACAGGTTGAAGCTTTCTTT. Protein: CASSLTGQVEAFF.

The chain joins TRBV30 to TRBJ1-1; D unresolved. CDR3 length equals 11 residues. V was shortened by 3 bases and J by 5 bases, with 7 bases between the two germline ends. Per germline, CDR1 GTSNPN and CDR2 SVGIG (reference sequence). The CDR3 DNA reads TGTGCCTGGAGGAGGGTTACTGAAGCTTTCTTT. It is translated as CAWRRVTEAFF.

V gene TRBV10-1 combines with J gene TRBJ2-1; 7 bases match TRBD1. This CDR3 spans 15 amino acids. The germline gives CDR1 WNHNN, CDR2 SYGVQD (reference sequence). V dropped 2 bases and J dropped 5; count of bases not matched to a gene: 6. CDR3 sequence: CASSETRGFHNEQFF. The CDR3 nucleotides are TGCGCCAGCAGTGAGACCAGGGGGTTCCACAATGAGCAGTTCTTC.

The rearrangement uses TRBV6-2 or TRBV6-3 and TRBJ1-1; tentatively, D is TRBD1 (5 bases). The germline V gene encodes CDR1 MNHEY and CDR2 SVGEGT. The length of the CDR3 is 14 residues. V lost 4 bases, J lost 4 bases, and 13 bases lay in between. CDR3 residues: CASSSRGSSTEAFF. The CDR3 DNA follows: TGTGCCAGCAGTTCTAGGGGAAGTAGCACTGAAGCTTTCTTT.

As concerns this clone: Germline is not matched at one junction end, which may reflect a read error. The rearrangement links TRBV10-3 to TRBJ1-1; TRBD1 aligns across 8 bases. The CDR3 is 16 amino acids. Germline loops: CDR1 ENHRY, CDR2 SYGVKD. The CDR3 DNA follows: TGTGCCATCAGTGAGTCGCAGGGGGCGGTGAATACTGAAGCTTTCTTT. Its protein is CAISESQGAVNTEAFF.

J is TRBJ1-1 and V is TRBV19; D is ambiguous. Germline values: CDR1 LNHDA, CDR2 SQIVND (reference sequence). There are 13 residues in the CDR3. Trimming left V 1 base short and J 1 base short, with 4 bases between. The CDR3 DNA follows: TGTGCCAGTAGTATAGGAGAGAACACTGAAGCTTTCTTT. Protein sequence: CASSIGENTEAFF.

The rearrangement uses TRBV10-1 and TRBJ2-7; 10 bases fit TRBD2. Trimming at V came to 3 bases and at J to 4 bases, leaving 9 bases not matched to a gene. Germline CDR1 reads WNHNN; CDR2 reads SYGVQD (reference sequence). The CDR3 is made up of 16 amino acids. DNA for the CDR3: TGCGCCAGCAGTGAAAGTCGTCTAGCGGGAGTGTACGAGCAGTACTTC. Its protein is CASSESRLAGVYEQYF.

About this clone itself: Germline is not matched at one junction end, which may reflect a read error. The CDR3 sequence is CASSPRSGTGTEIVF. CDR3 coding DNA: TGTGCCAGCAGTCCCCGGAGCGGGACAGGGACGGAGATCGTGTTC. The chain uses TRBV27 and TRBJ2-7; 9 bases map to TRBD1. CDR1 is MNHEY and CDR2 is SMNVEV in the germline V gene (reference sequence). The CDR3 runs 15 residues.

The CDR3 is CAISALGGPSEAFF. CDR3 nucleotides: TGTGCCATCAGTGCCCTGGGGGGACCGTCTGAAGCTTTCTTT. The gene calls are TRBV10-3 and TRBJ1-1; a weak D match, TRBD1 (5 bases). The CDR3 spans 14 residues. Germline-derived CDR1 and CDR2 are ENHRY and SYGVKD. V lost 4 bases and J lost 6, with 15 bases in between.

The chain has TRBV5-5 and TRBJ2-3; D remains ambiguous. The CDR3 totals 13 residues. V was shortened by 0 bases and J by 3 bases, with 5 bases between the two germline ends. Germline V gene lookup returns CDR1 SGHKS and CDR2 YYEKEE (reference sequence). Written as DNA, the CDR3 is TGTGCCAGCAGCTTGGGGCCAACAGATACGCAGTATTTT. As protein: CASSLGPTDTQYF. Complete variable domain (other parts from reference TRBV5-5 and TRBJ2-3): DAGVTQSPTHLIKTRGQQVTLRCSPISGHKSVSWYQQVLGQGPQFIFQYYEKEERGRGNFPDRFSARQFPNYSSELNVNALLLGDSALYLCASSLGPTDTQYFGPGTRLTVL.

This clone was found once. V and J are TRBV6-1 and TRBJ2-1; 13 bases agree with TRBD2. Germline CDR1 MNHNS, CDR2 SASEGT. There are 16 residues in the CDR3. The V gene end was trimmed by 4 bases and the J gene end by 1 base; junction bases not matched to a gene: 1. The CDR3 nucleotides read TGTGCCAGCAGTGCACTAGCGGGGGGGTCCTACAATGAGCAGTTCTTC. Its translation is CASSALAGGSYNEQFF.

J is TRBJ2-1 and V is TRBV28, with D perhaps TRBD1 (5 bases). This CDR3 is built from 16 residues. The germline gives CDR1 MDHEN, CDR2 SYDVKM. Trimming pared 2 bases from V and 0 bases from J, leaving 11 bases between. For the CDR3, the DNA is TGTGCCAGCAGTTTACCCGGACACCCCTCCTACAATGAGCAGTTCTTC. It yields the protein CASSLPGHPSYNEQFF.

The genes are TRBV7-2 and TRBJ1-2, with D possibly TRBD1 on 5 matching bases. V was shortened by 5 bases and J by 0 bases, with 16 bases between the two germline ends. The CDR3 is made up of 16 amino acids. Germline CDR1 is SGHTA and CDR2 is FQGNSA. CDR3 sequence: CASSPRGWGANYGYTF. The CDR3 coding sequence is TGTGCCAGCAGCCCTAGGGGTTGGGGGGCTAACTATGGCTACACCTTC. The full variable domain, with the rest looked up from reference TRBV7-2 and TRBJ1-2, is GAGVSQSPSNKVTEKGKDVELRCDPISGHTALYWYRQSLGQGLEFLIYFQGNSAPDKSGLPSDRFSAERTGGSVSTLTIQRTQQEDSAVYLCASSPRGWGANYGYTFGSGTRLTVV.

The chain recombines TRBV29-1 with TRBJ1-2, with TRBD1 matching 7 bases. CDR3 length: 13 amino acids. The ends lost 6 bases at V and 7 bases at J; junction bases unmatched: 11. Germline CDR1 SQVTM, CDR2 ANQGSEA. In DNA, the CDR3 is TGCAGCGTCAACGAAAAAACAGGGGTTGGCTACACCTTC. This translates into CSVNEKTGVGYTF.

The V and J genes are TRBV24-1 and TRBJ2-7, with D tentatively TRBD1 (6 bases). Deletions cut 3 bases from V and 3 bases from J, with 14 bases between. CDR1 is KGHDR, CDR2 SFDVKD, per germline. The CDR3 length is 15 residues. Here the CDR3 reads CATSDKTGGDYEQYF. CDR3 bases: TGTGCCACCAGTGATAAGACAGGAGGTGACTACGAGCAGTACTTC.